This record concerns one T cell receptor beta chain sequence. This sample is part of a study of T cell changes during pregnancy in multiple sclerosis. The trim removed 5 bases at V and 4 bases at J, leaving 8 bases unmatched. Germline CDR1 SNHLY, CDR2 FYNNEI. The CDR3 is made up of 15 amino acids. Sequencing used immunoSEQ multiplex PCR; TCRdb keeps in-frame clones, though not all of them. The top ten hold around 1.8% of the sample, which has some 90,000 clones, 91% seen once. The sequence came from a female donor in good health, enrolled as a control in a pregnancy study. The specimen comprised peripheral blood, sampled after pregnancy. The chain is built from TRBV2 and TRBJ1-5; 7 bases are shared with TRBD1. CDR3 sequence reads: CASSPQGGGNQPQHF. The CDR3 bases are TGTGCCAGCAGTCCTCAGGGGGGAGGAAATCAGCCCCAGCATTTT. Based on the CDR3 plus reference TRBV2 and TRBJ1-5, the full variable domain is EPEVTQTPSHQVTQMGQEVILRCVPISNHLYFYWYRQILGQKVEFLVSFYNNEISEKSEIFDDQFSVERPDGSNFTLKIRSTKLEDSAMYFCASSPQGGGNQPQHFGDGTRLSIL.